These 12 T cell receptor beta chains came from one sample sequenced in a study of T cells in tumors after PD-1 blockade. Some clones are missing from TCRdb's copy, which holds only in-frame ones; the method was immunoSEQ multiplex PCR. The sample consists of 55,000 to 70,000 clones, 80% of them appearing once. The material was PBMCs, obtained before anti-PD-1 treatment. These receptors all stem from a human donor with basal cell carcinoma.

The chain carries TRBV5-1 and TRBJ1-1; 8 nucleotides agree with TRBD1. Trimming cost V 6 bases and J 0 bases; bases outside gene matches: 1. The CDR3 is 13 amino acids. The germline V gene has CDR1 SGHRS and CDR2 YFSETQ. As DNA, the CDR3 is TGCGCCAGCAAGGACAGGGTGAACACTGAAGCTTTCTTT. Its protein product is CASKDRVNTEAFF.

This sequence joins TRBV5-6 and TRBJ1-3; D is undetermined. Trimming pared 2 bases from V and 0 bases from J, leaving 18 bases between. The CDR3 is 18 amino acids. Germline assignment: CDR1 SGHDT and CDR2 YYEEEE. Written as DNA, the CDR3 is TGTGCCAGCAGCTTCCTAGGCCGGAGGACTCACTCTGGAAACACCATATATTTT. The encoded protein is CASSFLGRRTHSGNTIYF.

This chain uses TRBV9 with TRBJ2-3; 7 nucleotides agree with TRBD1. Germline V gene lookup returns CDR1 SGDLS and CDR2 YYNGEE. This CDR3 spans 16 amino acids. V lost 2 bases and J lost 3; bases outside the gene matches: 9. CDR3 bases: TGTGCCAGCAGCGTCCTGACAGGGACGTCAACAGATACGCAGTATTTT. Translating it yields CASSVLTGTSTDTQYF.

The V gene is TRBV2, the J gene TRBJ2-2; 7 positions agree with TRBD1. This CDR3 spans 15 amino acids. The V gene's germline CDR1 is SNHLY and CDR2 FYNNEI. The V gene end was trimmed by 5 bases and the J gene end by 5 bases; junction bases not matched to a gene: 8. The CDR3 DNA follows: TGTGCCAGCAGTCTTGAGGGGGCAGGGACCGGGGAGCTGTTTTTT. It specifies CASSLEGAGTGELFF.

The chain is built from TRBV7-3 and TRBJ2-2; 9 bases are shared with TRBD2. The CDR3 totals 16 residues. Losses at the gene ends were 5 bases for V and 4 bases for J; bases not matched to a gene: 8. Germline CDR1 and CDR2: SGHTA and FQGTGA. CDR3 in DNA: TGTGCCAGCAGCCCAAGTCCGCGGGGGGGCACCGGGGAGCTGTTTTTT. The encoded protein is CASSPSPRGGTGELFF.

The chain has TRBV12-3 or TRBV12-4 and TRBJ1-1; 7 bases are shared with TRBD1. Trimming took 6 bases from V and 7 from J; bases not matched to a gene: 8. The CDR3 has 13 amino acids. The CDR3 sequence: CASRGGTEREAFF. The CDR3 nucleotides are TGTGCCAGCAGGGGGGGGACAGAGCGTGAAGCTTTCTTT.

The J gene is TRBJ2-7, the V gene TRBV11-3; D might be TRBD2 (5 bases). Between the trimmed V and J ends, which lost 5 bases and 4 bases, there was a span of 12 bases. The CDR3 has 13 amino acids. Germline V CDR1 and CDR2: SGHNT, YENEEA. CDR3 protein: CASSQNEGYEQYF. The CDR3 bases are TGTGCCAGCAGCCAGAATGAGGGTTACGAGCAGTACTTC.

The chain has TRBV10-3 and TRBJ1-2; possibly TRBD1 for D (5 bases). The V end was cut by 4 bases, the J end by 7 bases, with 16 bases between. CDR3 length: 14 residues. Per the germline V gene, CDR1 is ENHRY and CDR2 is SYGVKD. CDR3 DNA: TGTGCCATCAGTGGGGGAAATGGGGGAGCTGGCTACACCTTC. It translates to CAISGGNGGAGYTF.

The chain employs TRBV11-3 and TRBJ1-1; 8 nucleotides align to TRBD1. Germline assignment: CDR1 SGHNT and CDR2 YENEEA. The CDR3 runs 16 residues. Trimming removed 3 bases from V and 5 bases from J; junction bases left unmatched: 11. Written as DNA, the CDR3 is TGTGCCAGCAGCTTTAACCAGGGGGCGTTAAGTACTGAAGCTTTCTTT. It codes for CASSFNQGALSTEAFF.

The chain carries TRBV5-4 and TRBJ2-6, with 7 bases lining up with TRBD1. The CDR3 has 15 residues. Germline V gene sequence: CDR1 SGHNT, CDR2 YYREEE (reference sequence). V dropped 3 bases and J dropped 4; count of bases not matched to a gene: 4. The CDR3 sequence is CASSSGQPGANVLTF. CDR3 coding DNA: TGTGCCAGCAGCTCGGGACAGCCCGGGGCCAACGTCCTGACTTTC.

This clone was detected only a few times. This sequence joins TRBV7-8 and TRBJ2-7; D uncertain. Germline V lookup: CDR1 SGHVS, CDR2 FQNEAQ. Trimming pared 4 bases from V and 6 bases from J, leaving 10 bases between. The CDR3 runs 12 residues. CDR3 sequence reads: CASSYWSGEQYF. In DNA form, the CDR3 reads TGTGCCAGCAGCTACTGGTCGGGCGAGCAGTACTTC. The full variable domain, its missing parts supplied by reference TRBV7-8 and TRBJ2-7, is GAGVSQSPRYKVAKRGQDVALRCDPISGHVSLFWYQQALGQGPEFLTYFQNEAQLDKSGLPSDRFFAERPEGSVSTLKIQRTQQEDSAVYLCASSYWSGEQYFGPGTRLTVT.

The chain employs TRBV19 and TRBJ1-5; D remains ambiguous. V was trimmed by 4 bases and J by 0 bases, leaving 7 bases between them. This CDR3 spans 14 amino acids. Germline CDR1 reads LNHDA; CDR2 reads SQIVND (reference sequence). The CDR3 here is CASSNGNSNQPQHF. The CDR3 DNA is TGTGCCAGTAGTAATGGGAATAGCAATCAGCCCCAGCATTTT.